This is a list of T cell receptor beta chains from one sample in a study of beta chain features in type 1 diabetes. This table comes from immunoSEQ multiplex PCR, and its TCRdb copy is limited to in-frame clones, with some not included. The data show over 150,000 clones, around 8% seen once. Sequencing was done on a sample of central memory CD4+ T cells from blood. The receptors derive from a young man in good health. CDR3s include the opening cysteine and the closing phenylalanine or tryptophan. A D gene is named only where the DNA matches it firmly. Size tells how often a clone was seen (once, few, many) or the class of an expanded clone, and some rows leave it out.

size,V,D,J,CDR3,DNA
.,TRBV6-6,.,TRBJ2-5,CASSYSYGEQETQYF,TGTGCCAGCAGTTACTCGTACGGGGAGCAAGAGACCCAGTACTTC
few,TRBV5-4,.,TRBJ2-4,CASSLDQGSGNIQYF,TGTGCCAGCAGCTTAGACCAGGGGAGCGGAAACATTCAGTACTTC
few,TRBV5-1,.,TRBJ2-3,CASSLGRQLSTDTQYF,TGCGCCAGCAGCTTGGGGAGACAGTTAAGCACAGATACGCAGTATTTT
few,TRBV7-2,TRBD2,TRBJ2-3,CASSFSGGSDTQYF,TGTGCCAGCAGCTTTTCGGGGGGGTCGGATACGCAGTATTTT
many,TRBV4-3,.,TRBJ1-5,CASSQVHGDFGPQHF,TGCGCCAGCAGCCAAGTACACGGAGACTTTGGGCCCCAGCATTTT
few,TRBV18,.,TRBJ1-4,CASSLDMTNEKLFF,TGTGCCAGCTCACTGGACATGACTAATGAAAAACTGTTTTTT
many,TRBV11-2,.,TRBJ2-3,CASSLVEGGSRDTQYF,TGTGCCAGCAGCTTAGTAGAAGGGGGTAGTAGAGATACGCAGTATTTT
many,TRBV7-2,.,TRBJ2-5,CASSPGYGGTQYF,TGTGCCAGCAGCCCGGGGTACGGGGGGACCCAGTACTTC
.,TRBV2,TRBD2,TRBJ2-1,CASSGLAGNEQFF,TGTGCCAGCAGCGGACTAGCGGGAAATGAGCAGTTCTTC
few,TRBV18,TRBD1,TRBJ2-2,CASSPGTGRFGELFF,TGTGCCAGCTCTCCCGGGACAGGGAGGTTCGGGGAGCTGTTTTTT
few,TRBV5-5,.,TRBJ2-2,CASSQGPPDTGELFF,TGTGCCAGCAGCCAGGGCCCCCCCGACACCGGGGAGCTGTTTTTT
few,TRBV5-1,TRBD1,TRBJ2-7,CASSLYQGAGEQYF,TGCGCCAGCAGCTTGTACCAGGGGGCGGGCGAGCAGTACTTC
.,TRBV4-3,.,TRBJ1-5,CASSQTGSSNQPQHF,TGCGCCAGCAGCCAAACAGGGTCGAGCAATCAGCCCCAGCATTTT
few,TRBV9,TRBD2,TRBJ2-5,CASSARHWGSSGSSQETQYF,TGTGCCAGCAGCGCCCGGCATTGGGGATCTAGCGGGAGTTCCCAAGAGACCCAGTACTTC
few,TRBV28,.,TRBJ2-1,CASSSRGSGEQFF,TGTGCCAGCAGTTCGAGGGGGTCCGGGGAGCAGTTCTTC